What follows describes a single T cell receptor (beta chain). The data are from a study of technical replicates of blood from a few donors. CDR1 and CDR2 from the germline V gene are SGHTA and FQGTGA. The CDR3 is made up of 15 amino acids. After removal of 3 bases from V and 2 bases from J, the junction contained 3 bases not matched to a gene. Produced via immunoSEQ multiplex PCR; TCRdb's table is partial and in-frame only. The sample comprises about 12,000 clones, roughly three quarters of which are singletons, and 13% to 15% rests with the top ten. The V and J genes are TRBV7-3 and TRBJ2-7, with 11 bases matching TRBD1. Sequencing used PBMCs. This receptor was identified in a human donor in good health. CDR3 nucleotides: TGTGCCAGCAGCTTGGGGACAGGGGGAGCCTACGAGCAGTACTTC. Encoded protein: CASSLGTGGAYEQYF.